The next 13 T cell receptor beta chains were all read from a single sample in a study of blood T cell repertoires in COVID-19. Only in-frame clones appear in the TCRdb table, and some are missing; sequencing was by immunoSEQ multiplex PCR. This sample yields under 300,000 clones, of which less than 90% are seen a single time; approximately 12% belongs to the top ten. What was sequenced was peripheral blood. These TCRs come from a woman in her twenties or thirties with COVID-19, enrolled during active disease.

CDR3 bases: TGTGCCTCCCGGCCCTGGAGCTCCTACGAGCAGTACTTC. It is translated as CASRPWSSYEQYF. The chain combines TRBV6-5 with TRBJ2-7, with unresolved D. The germline V gene encodes CDR1 MNHEY and CDR2 SVGAGI. Trimming left V 11 bases short and J 0 bases short, with 14 bases between. The length of the CDR3 is 13 residues.

V and J are TRBV5-1 and TRBJ1-1; D is undetermined. The ends were cut back, 4 bases at V and 0 bases at J, with 10 bases in the middle. The CDR3 totals 14 residues. Germline CDR1 SGHRS, CDR2 YFSETQ. As DNA, the CDR3 is TGCGCCAGCAGCATAGGAGGTATGAACACTGAAGCTTTCTTT. Amino acids: CASSIGGMNTEAFF.

DNA of the CDR3: TGTGCCAGCAGTCCTACAGGGGGCGGCTACACCTTC. Translated: CASSPTGGGYTF. The chain carries TRBV2 and TRBJ1-2; 9 bases line up with TRBD1. In germline, CDR1 is SNHLY, CDR2 FYNNEI. With V trimmed by 5 bases and J by 8 bases, 3 bases remained unmatched. This CDR3 contains 12 residues.

Only one count was recorded for this clone. The gene calls are TRBV6-1 and TRBJ2-7; D is perhaps TRBD2 (7 bases). The germline V gene encodes CDR1 MNHNS and CDR2 SASEGT. Trimming cost V 2 bases and J 5 bases, with 25 bases left between them. This CDR3 is 18 amino acids long. This chain's CDR3 is CASSELGGQGPPWDEQYF. For the CDR3, the DNA is TGTGCCAGCAGTGAACTGGGGGGGCAGGGGCCTCCTTGGGACGAGCAGTACTTC.

Here the CDR3 DNA reads TGTGCCAGTAGTAGGGGGGACAGTTACAACAATGAGCAGTTCTTC. Translating gives CASSRGDSYNNEQFF. The rearrangement uses TRBV19 and TRBJ2-1; maybe TRBD1 (7 bases). Germline CDR1 and CDR2: LNHDA and SQIVND (reference sequence). The CDR3 has 15 amino acids. V shed 4 bases and J shed 5 bases, with 15 bases lying between them.

CDR3 sequence: CASKAGNTGELFF. The CDR3 DNA reads as TGTGCCAGCAAGGCAGGGAACACCGGGGAGCTGTTTTTT. V is TRBV9 and J is TRBJ2-2; D is ambiguous. Per germline, CDR1 SGDLS and CDR2 YYNGEE. Trimming removed 6 bases at V and 1 base at J, with 7 bases between. This CDR3 contains 13 residues.

This sequence joins TRBV5-5 and TRBJ2-1; TRBD1 matches at 10 bases. After removal of 4 bases from V and 7 bases from J, the junction contained 11 bases not matched to a gene. CDR3 length: 16 residues. Germline loops: CDR1 SGHKS, CDR2 YYEKEE (reference sequence). Written as DNA, the CDR3 is TGTGCCAGCAGCCAACTCGACAGGGGGCGCATGAATGAGCAGTTCTTC. It yields the protein CASSQLDRGRMNEQFF.

This chain connects TRBV5-1 to TRBJ2-3; D is uncertain. The CDR3 sequence is 14 residues long. Trimming took 4 bases from V and 2 from J, leaving 11 bases between them. Germline V gene sequence: CDR1 SGHRS, CDR2 YFSETQ. The CDR3 nucleotides read TGCGCCAGCAGCACGGAGAGAATCACAGATACGCAGTATTTT. This codes for CASSTERITDTQYF.

CDR3 sequence: CASSYLDSPGGYTF. CDR3 coding DNA: TGTGCCAGCAGTTATCTGGACAGTCCGGGGGGCTACACCTTC. The chain carries TRBV6-5 and TRBJ1-2; TRBD1 might be the D (6 bases). Germline V gives CDR1 MNHEY, CDR2 SVGAGI. The CDR3 has 14 amino acids. Trimming left V 3 bases short and J 8 bases short, with 16 bases between.

The genes are TRBV2 and TRBJ2-5; TRBD2 aligns across 7 bases. Germline values: CDR1 SNHLY, CDR2 FYNNEI. The length of the CDR3 is 13 residues. After removal of 6 bases from V and 4 bases from J, the junction contained 5 bases not matched to a gene. CDR3 in amino acids: CASRWGGVETQYF. The CDR3 coding sequence is TGTGCCAGCAGGTGGGGAGGGGTAGAGACCCAGTACTTC.

This rearrangement joins TRBV19 to TRBJ2-3, with no clear D. The germline V gene has CDR1 LNHDA and CDR2 SQIVND (reference sequence). The CDR3 contains 12 residues. Trimming left V 5 bases short and J 6 bases short, with 9 bases between. CDR3: CASSLPPDTQYF. The CDR3 DNA is TGTGCCAGTAGTCTCCCTCCGGATACGCAGTATTTT.

This chain uses TRBV10-2 with TRBJ1-1; possibly TRBD1 for D (6 bases). The V end was cut by 5 bases, the J end by 0 bases, with 13 bases between. This CDR3 has 15 amino acids. Germline lookup yields CDR1 WSHSY and CDR2 SAAADI. Written as DNA, the CDR3 is TGCGCCAGCAGTAACCGACAGGTCCTGAACACTGAAGCTTTCTTT. It translates to CASSNRQVLNTEAFF.

The rearrangement joins TRBV5-1 to TRBJ1-4; 9 bases align to TRBD1. V lost 2 bases to trimming and J lost 7 bases; unmatched junction nucleotides: 15. Germline V gene lookup returns CDR1 SGHRS and CDR2 YFSETQ. There are 18 residues in the CDR3. The CDR3 loop is CASSLAGTGSVFTEKLFF. In nucleotides, the CDR3 is TGCGCCAGCAGCTTAGCCGGGACAGGGTCTGTGTTTACTGAAAAACTGTTTTTT. The full variable domain, completed using reference TRBV5-1 and TRBJ1-4, is KAGVTQTPRYLIKTRGQQVTLSCSPISGHRSVSWYQQTPGQGLQFLFEYFSETQRNKGNFPGRFSGRQFSNSRSEMNVSTLELGDSALYLCASSLAGTGSVFTEKLFFGSGTQLSVL.